This passage covers 19 T cell receptor beta chains from one sample sequenced in a study of OX40 agonist ivuxolimab in advanced cancers. Clones were read by immunoSEQ multiplex PCR, and TCRdb kept only the in-frame ones, dropping some. The top ten hold around 5% of the sample, which has approximately 74,000 clones, 82% seen once. Sequencing was performed on CD4+ or CD8+ T cells sorted from blood, taken in a trial of the OX40 agonist ivuxolimab. Receptor source: an adult with an advanced solid tumor such as melanoma, head and neck, liver or kidney cancer.

J is TRBJ2-2 and V is TRBV9; D is uncertain. Germline CDR1 and CDR2: SGDLS and YYNGEE. CDR3 length equals 14 residues. V gave up 2 bases and J gave up 2 bases, with 7 bases separating them. The chain's CDR3 is CASSVWGNTGELFF. The CDR3 DNA reads TGTGCCAGCAGCGTCTGGGGAAACACCGGGGAGCTGTTTTTT.

This chain connects TRBV5-4 to TRBJ2-2; 10 bases map to TRBD2. Germline-derived CDR1 and CDR2 are SGHNT and YYREEE (reference sequence). V lost 3 bases, J lost 1 base, and 0 bases stayed unmatched. The CDR3 has 15 residues. The CDR3 region has the DNA TGTGCCAGCAGCTGGACTAGCGGGAACACCGGGGAGCTGTTTTTT. It specifies CASSWTSGNTGELFF.

The chain combines TRBV19 with TRBJ1-5, with D uncertain. Per germline, CDR1 LNHDA and CDR2 SQIVND (reference sequence). V was clipped by 5 bases and J by 2 bases, with 10 bases between them. The CDR3 extends over 14 amino acids. As DNA, the CDR3 is TGTGCCAGTAGTCAGACCGTAGGCAATCAGCCCCAGCATTTT. As protein: CASSQTVGNQPQHF.

The chain uses TRBV6-5 and TRBJ1-1; D call uncertain. Looked up from germline, CDR1 is MNHEY and CDR2 is SVGAGI. This CDR3 contains 15 residues. The V and J ends lost 2 bases and 1 base respectively, with 11 bases between them. CDR3 residues: CASSYTGNPNTEAFF. In nucleotides, the CDR3 is TGTGCCAGCAGTTACACGGGGAACCCGAACACTGAAGCTTTCTTT.

This clone was detected once. This chain links TRBV2 with TRBJ2-7, with TRBD1 matching 8 bases. Germline CDR1 SNHLY, CDR2 FYNNEI. The CDR3 has 18 amino acids. Germline trimming cut 7 bases from V and 2 bases from J; bases unmatched to any gene: 19. This CDR3 is CASIGSAQGARRPYEQYF. DNA of the CDR3: TGTGCCAGCATCGGGTCAGCTCAGGGGGCGCGAAGGCCCTACGAGCAGTACTTC.

The chain couples TRBV19 to TRBJ2-7; 7 positions agree with TRBD1. The CDR3 is 15 residues long. J lost 2 bases, V lost 3 bases, and 7 bases had no gene match. Germline V gives CDR1 LNHDA, CDR2 SQIVND (reference sequence). The CDR3 protein is CASSIFGQAPYEQYF. In nucleotides, the CDR3 is TGTGCCAGTAGTATTTTCGGACAGGCACCCTACGAGCAGTACTTC.

This clone came up a few times. The CDR3 reads CASSWGIWDRAMNTEAFF. The CDR3 DNA sequence: TGTGCCAGCAGCTGGGGCATCTGGGACAGAGCCATGAACACTGAAGCTTTCTTT. The J gene is TRBJ1-1, the V gene TRBV5-6, with 7 nucleotides matching TRBD1. J lost 0 bases, V lost 3 bases, and 14 bases had no gene match. The CDR3 is made up of 18 amino acids. CDR1 and CDR2 from the germline V gene are SGHDT and YYEEEE.

The CDR3 bases are TGTGCCAGCAGCTTATATACATCCACTAACTATGGCTACACCTTC. Translation: CASSLYTSTNYGYTF. The chain has TRBV7-2 and TRBJ1-2, with no clear D. V lost 2 bases and J lost 0, with 10 bases in between. This CDR3 spans 15 amino acids. Germline CDR1 SGHTA, CDR2 FQGNSA.

The chain recombines TRBV6-1 with TRBJ2-7; the match to TRBD2 covers 7 bases. V dropped 0 bases and J dropped 2; count of bases not matched to a gene: 7. The CDR3 contains 16 residues. In germline, CDR1 is MNHNS, CDR2 SASEGT. As DNA, the CDR3 is TGTGCCAGCAGTGAAGCAACGGGGAGGGCCCCCTACGAGCAGTACTTC. This codes for CASSEATGRAPYEQYF.

A note on this clone: The germline gene is not matched at one end of the junction; a read error may be the cause. This sequence joins TRBV2 and TRBJ2-3; a weak D match, TRBD2 (6 bases). The germline V gene has CDR1 SNHLY and CDR2 FYNNEI. The CDR3 has 14 residues. The DNA for the CDR3 is TGTGCCAGCAGCGCCGGGAGCATGGGAGATACGAAGTATTTT. Protein sequence: CASSAGSMGDTKYF.

V and J are TRBV6-5 and TRBJ1-6; D gene unclear. Germline V gene lookup returns CDR1 MNHEY and CDR2 SVGAGI. V was pared by 6 bases and J by 4 bases, with 10 bases between. This CDR3 is 14 amino acids long. This CDR3 reads CASSRTGYNSPLHF. DNA of the CDR3: TGTGCCAGCAGCCGGACCGGGTATAATTCACCCCTCCACTTT.

J is TRBJ1-2 and V is TRBV7-2; 8 bases are a match to TRBD1. The V gene's germline CDR1 is SGHTA and CDR2 FQGNSA. V lost 1 base, J lost 8 bases, and 6 bases stayed unmatched. There are 14 residues in the CDR3. CDR3 region: CASSLGQGIGGYTF. CDR3 DNA sequence: TGTGCCAGCAGCTTAGGACAGGGGATCGGCGGCTACACCTTC.

This chain connects TRBV5-1 to TRBJ1-1; possibly TRBD1 for D (6 bases). CDR1 is SGHRS and CDR2 is YFSETQ in the germline V gene. V was pared by 3 bases and J by 2 bases, with 14 bases between. CDR3 length: 15 residues. CDR3 in DNA: TGCGCCAGCAGCTGGGGGCCAGGGGCTAACACTGAAGCTTTCTTT. Amino acids: CASSWGPGANTEAFF.

The chain joins TRBV5-5 to TRBJ2-7; TRBD1 matches 8 bases. This CDR3 has 13 amino acids. CDR1 and CDR2 (germline): SGHKS, YYEKEE (reference sequence). The V segment lost 3 bases and the J segment 9 bases; nucleotides outside the gene matches: 8. This CDR3 reads CASSSVSGGGQYF. Here the CDR3 DNA reads TGTGCCAGCAGCTCAGTTTCAGGGGGCGGGCAGTACTTC.

The chain employs TRBV7-8 and TRBJ1-2, with D possibly being TRBD1 (6 bases). The CDR3 is made up of 15 amino acids. The V gene's germline CDR1 is SGHVS and CDR2 FQNEAQ. Trimming took off 7 bases at V and 6 bases at J, with 21 bases between the two ends. The CDR3 bases are TGTGCCAGCAACCCACTAAGGGGGGGAGGTGATGGCTACACCTTC. Translated, it gives CASNPLRGGGDGYTF.

The rearrangement uses TRBV11-2 and TRBJ1-3; no firm D call. This CDR3 is 14 amino acids long. Germline V gives CDR1 SGHAT, CDR2 FQNNGV. The V end was cut by 2 bases, the J end by 7 bases, with 12 bases between. CDR3 in DNA: TGTGCCAGCAGCTTACCGGGATCCCGCAACACCATATATTTT. Translating it yields CASSLPGSRNTIYF.

V gene TRBV7-8 combines with J gene TRBJ2-7; 11 nucleotides align to TRBD1. After removal of 5 bases from V and 6 bases from J, the junction contained 9 bases not matched to a gene. Per the germline V gene, CDR1 is SGHVS and CDR2 is FQNEAQ. The CDR3 is 15 residues long. The CDR3 loop is CASSLSGTGGGEQYF. The CDR3 coding sequence is TGTGCCAGCAGCCTATCCGGGACAGGGGGAGGCGAGCAGTACTTC.

This chain uses TRBV2 with TRBJ2-1, with D possibly being TRBD1 (6 bases). Germline lookup yields CDR1 SNHLY and CDR2 FYNNEI. The CDR3 spans 15 residues. Trimming pared 7 bases from V and 6 bases from J, leaving 19 bases between. CDR3 amino acids: CASTREQGLGNEQFF. CDR3 sequence (DNA): TGTGCCAGCACCCGTGAACAGGGTTTGGGCAATGAGCAGTTCTTC.

This clone was detected only once. This chain uses TRBV4-1 with TRBJ2-7, with TRBD1 matching over 7 bases. The CDR3 extends over 16 amino acids. Germline V gives CDR1 MGHRA, CDR2 YSYEKL. V was clipped by 5 bases and J by 6 bases; unmatched bases: 16. The chain's CDR3 is CASSNRQGEVAGEQYF. The CDR3 DNA reads as TGCGCCAGCAGCAACCGACAGGGCGAGGTGGCGGGCGAGCAGTACTTC.